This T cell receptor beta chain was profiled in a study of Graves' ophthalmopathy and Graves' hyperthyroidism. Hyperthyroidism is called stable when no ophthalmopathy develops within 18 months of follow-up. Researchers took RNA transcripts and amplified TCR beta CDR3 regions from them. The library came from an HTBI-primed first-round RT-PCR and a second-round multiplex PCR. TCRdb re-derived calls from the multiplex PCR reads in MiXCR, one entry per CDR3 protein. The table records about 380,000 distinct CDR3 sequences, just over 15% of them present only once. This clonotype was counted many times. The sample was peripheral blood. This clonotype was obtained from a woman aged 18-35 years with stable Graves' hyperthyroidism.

The CDR3 region is CASRPNREATLHF. The CDR3 DNA sequence: TGTGCCAGCCGGCCCAACAGGGAGGCAACCCTCCACTTT. The chain recombines TRBV27 with TRBJ1-6; D perhaps matches TRBD1 (6 bases). V shed 8 bases and J shed 14 bases, with 19 bases lying between them. The germline CDR1 and CDR2 sequences are MNHEY and SMNVEV (reference sequence). This CDR3 has 13 amino acids.